A selection of T cell receptor beta chains follows, all from one sample in a study of shared clonotypes between healthy human individuals. Only in-frame clones appear in the TCRdb table, and some are missing; sequencing was by immunoSEQ multiplex PCR. The data contain fewer than 850,000 clones, about two thirds of them singletons. Sequencing used memory CD4+ T cells sorted from blood. The origin of the receptors is a woman in her 30s in good health. Both conserved end residues are part of each CDR3. The D gene is left open where the match is weak. Clone size is given for some rows only: seen once, a few or many times, or a class if the clone is expanded.

d_call	j_call	v_call	clone_size	cdr3_nt	cdr3_aa
NA	TRBJ2-2	TRBV11-1	few	TGTGCCAGCAGCTTAGGCCCTCAACAGGGGAACACCGGGGAGCTGTTTTTT	CASSLGPQQGNTGELFF
NA	TRBJ2-7	TRBV18	NA	TGTGCCAGCTCAGGAGCGGGCAGTTACGAGCAGTACTTC	CASSGAGSYEQYF
NA	TRBJ2-5	TRBV9	NA	TGTGCCAGCAGCGTAGATGGCGGCGGACAGACCCAGTACTTC	CASSVDGGGQTQYF
NA	TRBJ2-7	TRBV2	few	TGTGCCAGCAGCGGTACCTACGAGCAGTACTTC	CASSGTYEQYF
TRBD2	TRBJ2-1	TRBV19	NA	TGTGCCAGTAGTGTAGCGGGAGTGCGGAATGAGCAGTTCTTC	CASSVAGVRNEQFF
TRBD1	TRBJ2-3	TRBV7-9	NA	TGTGCCAGCAGAACAGGGGGCAGGGCAGGGAGTAGTACAGATACGCAGTATTTT	CASRTGGRAGSSTDTQYF
NA	TRBJ2-3	TRBV10-1	NA	TGCGCCAGCAGTGATCCCCAGGGGACCACAGATACGCAGTATTTT	CASSDPQGTTDTQYF
TRBD2	TRBJ2-5	TRBV19	NA	TGTGCCAGTAGTCGGCTAGCGGGAGGCCTTCCGTCGGGTGAGACCCAGTACTTC	CASSRLAGGLPSGETQYF
NA	TRBJ1-2	TRBV19	NA	TGTGCCAGTAGTATAGGGCGAGGATCGGAATTCGCTAACCATGGCTACACCTTC	CASSIGRGSEFANHGYTF
NA	TRBJ2-7	TRBV5-4	NA	TGTGCCAGCAGCTTGGCCCCGGGAGCTCAATACGAGCAGTACTTC	CASSLAPGAQYEQYF
NA	TRBJ1-5	TRBV4-3	NA	TGCGCCAGCAGCCAAGACGAGGGTAATCAGCCCCAGCATTTT	CASSQDEGNQPQHF
TRBD2	TRBJ2-3	TRBV10-3	NA	TGTGCCATCAGTGAAGGGGCAGTTTCTAGCGGCGCAGATACGCAGTATTTT	CAISEGAVSSGADTQYF
NA	TRBJ1-1	TRBV7-2	NA	TGTGCCAGCAGCGACACCAGGGCTTCTAACACTGAAGCTTTCTTT	CASSDTRASNTEAFF
NA	TRBJ2-1	TRBV7-9	NA	TGTGCCAGCAGCTTCCCGGGAAGCTCCTACAATGAGCAGTTCTTC	CASSFPGSSYNEQFF
TRBD1	TRBJ1-6	TRBV19	NA	TGTGCCAGTAGTGATCGAGGACAGGGAAATTCACCCCTCCACTTT	CASSDRGQGNSPLHF
TRBD2	TRBJ2-5	TRBV7-6	many	TGTGCCAGCAGCTCCAAGATAGCGGGAGCGGTAGAGACCCAGTACTTC	CASSSKIAGAVETQYF
TRBD1	TRBJ2-1	TRBV28	NA	TGTGCCAGCAGCCCCTCTGGACAGGGTGAGTACAATGAGCAGTTCTTC	CASSPSGQGEYNEQFF
TRBD2	TRBJ2-3	TRBV7-8	NA	TGTGCCAGCAGCTTCGGGACTAGCGGGAGCACAGATACGCAGTATTTT	CASSFGTSGSTDTQYF
NA	TRBJ2-7	TRBV7-9	NA	TGTGCCAGCAGCCCTGCAAGTGGCAGCCTTATCTCCTACGAGCAGTACTTC	CASSPASGSLISYEQYF
NA	TRBJ1-1	TRBV19	NA	TGTGCCAGTAGTATCCGGGACACTGAAGCTTTCTTT	CASSIRDTEAFF
TRBD1	TRBJ2-6	TRBV6-6	NA	TGTGCCAGCAGTGGGAGGGACAGGGCTGGGGCCAACGTCCTGACTTTC	CASSGRDRAGANVLTF
TRBD1	TRBJ2-2	TRBV4-2	few	TGTGCCAGCAGCCAGGGGGACAGAGACACCGGGGAGCTGTTTTTT	CASSQGDRDTGELFF
TRBD2	TRBJ2-7	TRBV28	NA	TGTGCCTCCCGCTGGGAGGGAGGGCCTTGGTACGAGCAGTACTTC	CASRWEGGPWYEQYF
TRBD1	TRBJ1-2	TRBV5-1	NA	TGCGCCAGCAGCGGGGGACAGGTCCTGGGAGGCTACACCTTC	CASSGGQVLGGYTF
NA	TRBJ2-1	TRBV2	once	TGTGCCAGCAGGGCCAGTAACCACAATGAGCAGTTCTTC	CASRASNHNEQFF
TRBD2	TRBJ2-7	TRBV6-1	NA	TGTGCCAGCAGCGTGGGACTAGCGGCTTACGAGCAGTACTTC	CASSVGLAAYEQYF
NA	TRBJ2-5	TRBV5-1	few	TGCGCCAGCAGCTTAGGACAATGGGGCGGATCGGGAGAGACCCAGTACTTC	CASSLGQWGGSGETQYF
NA	TRBJ2-4	TRBV2	NA	TGTGCCAGCAGTAGAGACCACGACAGCTTAAACATTCAGTACTTC	CASSRDHDSLNIQYF
NA	TRBJ2-5	TRBV18	NA	TGTGCCAGCTCACCGGAAGAGACCCAGTACTTC	CASSPEETQYF
NA	TRBJ2-7	TRBV30	NA	TGTGCCTGGAGTGTCTGGGGCGAGCAGTACTTC	CAWSVWGEQYF
NA	TRBJ1-5	TRBV19	NA	TGTGCCAGTAGCCCATGGACCGCCCCGGATCAGCCCCAGCATTTT	CASSPWTAPDQPQHF
TRBD2	TRBJ2-7	TRBV7-2	NA	TGTGCCAGCAGCCACACCCCTTTTAGCGGGAGATCCTACGAGCAGTACTTC	CASSHTPFSGRSYEQYF
TRBD2	TRBJ2-7	TRBV7-6	NA	TGTGCCAGCAGTCGCGGCGCCGGGAGGCTTTCCTACGAGCAGTACTTC	CASSRGAGRLSYEQYF
TRBD2	TRBJ2-7	TRBV18	NA	TGTGCCAGCTCGGCGGGACTAGCGGGAACAACCTACGAGCAGTACTTC	CASSAGLAGTTYEQYF
TRBD2	TRBJ2-1	TRBV27	few	TGTGCCAGCAGTTCTCCTAGCGGGAGGGTAAGAAATGAGCAGTTCTTC	CASSSPSGRVRNEQFF
NA	TRBJ1-1	TRBV7-2	NA	TGTGCCAGCAGCTTAGCGAGACATGTGGGGGCTTTCTTT	CASSLARHVGAFF
TRBD1	TRBJ1-1	TRBV5-1	NA	TGCGCCAGCAGCTTGGAAGGGACAGGGGGCGGGAACACTGAAGCTTTCTTT	CASSLEGTGGGNTEAFF
NA	TRBJ1-2	TRBV30	few	TGTGCCCATGGAGGGCTCGGACGGTACTATGGCTACACCTTC	CAHGGLGRYYGYTF
TRBD1	TRBJ1-1	TRBV5-1	NA	TGCGCCAGCAGTCCCGACAGGGGCACTGAAGCTTTCTTT	CASSPDRGTEAFF